This is a list of T cell receptor beta chains from one sample in a study of cytomegalovirus exposure and HLA in healthy donors. TCRdb keeps only in-frame clones here, not all; method: immunoSEQ multiplex PCR. Here the sample spans some 200,000 clones, about 9% being singletons. The sample taken for sequencing was PBMCs. The receptors originated from a woman aged 25 to 39 in good health and CMV-seropositive. Each CDR3 is given with its conserved first and last residue. The D gene is left open where the match is weak. For some rows the clone size is stated as once, few or many, or as a class when expanded; others skip it.

j_gene,v_gene,abundance,d_gene,CDR3nt,CDR3aa
TRBJ2-7,TRBV11-2,few,TRBD1,TGTGCCAGCAGCTTAGAGGGACAGTCGCGGTACTTC,CASSLEGQSRYF
TRBJ1-2,TRBV2,few,NA,TGTGCCAGCAGTGATCAGGGCCCCTATGGCTACACCTTC,CASSDQGPYGYTF
TRBJ2-5,TRBV30,NA,TRBD2,TGTGCCTGGAGTGTATGGAGACTAGCGGGTGGCTCGGAGACCCAGTACTTC,CAWSVWRLAGGSETQYF
TRBJ2-5,TRBV2,NA,TRBD1,TGTGCCAGCGGGAGATCTCCGACAGGGGGAGAGACCCAGTACTTC,CASGRSPTGGETQYF
TRBJ2-5,TRBV7-9,NA,TRBD1,TGTGCCAGCAGCCGGGGACAGGGGTGGCGAGGAGAGACCCAGTACTTC,CASSRGQGWRGETQYF
TRBJ2-1,TRBV11-2,few,NA,TGTGCCAGCAGCCTAAGCTTCGGCTCCTACAATGAGCAGTTCTTC,CASSLSFGSYNEQFF
TRBJ1-4,TRBV9,few,NA,TGTGCCAGCAGCGTAGGGGGAGCAACTAATGAAAAACTGTTTTTT,CASSVGGATNEKLFF
TRBJ2-7,TRBV27,NA,TRBD2,TGTGCCAGCAGTCCCCCCCCGGGACTAGCGGGTCACGGGGAGTACTTC,CASSPPPGLAGHGEYF
TRBJ1-1,TRBV4-1,few,TRBD1,TGCGCCAGCAGCGCCGTTGCGTGGGACAGCTTCACTGAAGCTTTCTTT,CASSAVAWDSFTEAFF
TRBJ2-7,TRBV6-1,NA,TRBD1,TGTGCCAGCAGTTCCGGGACAGGGGTGGTCGAGCAGTACTTC,CASSSGTGVVEQYF
TRBJ2-1,TRBV5-1,few,TRBD2,TGCGCCAGCAGCTTCAGGACGCTAGCGGGAGGCGGGGGTGAGCAGTTCTTC,CASSFRTLAGGGGEQFF
TRBJ2-4,TRBV9,NA,NA,TGTGCCAGCAGCGTAGCAGCGGGAGCCAAAAACATTCAGTACTTC,CASSVAAGAKNIQYF
TRBJ1-2,TRBV11-2,NA,TRBD1,TGTGCCAGCAGCTTAGATCGGGACAGGGGATCGGCTAACTATGGCTACACCTTC,CASSLDRDRGSANYGYTF
TRBJ2-7,TRBV5-1,few,TRBD2,TGCGCCAGCAGCTTGTCCGGTTCAGCGGGAGGCGGGAACTACGAGCAGTACTTC,CASSLSGSAGGGNYEQYF
TRBJ2-7,TRBV4-2,NA,NA,TGTGCCAGCAGCCAAGATAAACTATACTACGAGCAGTACTTC,CASSQDKLYYEQYF
TRBJ2-1,TRBV5-1,NA,TRBD1,TGCGCCAGCAGCTTAAGACAGGGGACCTACAATGAGCAGTTCTTC,CASSLRQGTYNEQFF
TRBJ1-3,TRBV7-9,NA,NA,TGTGCCAGCAGCCACGGCTGGGGGAGGGACACCATATATTTT,CASSHGWGRDTIYF
TRBJ2-7,TRBV7-9,few,NA,TGTGCCAGCAGGAATACAGGATCCGAGCAGTACTTC,CASRNTGSEQYF
TRBJ2-3,TRBV6-4,NA,TRBD2,TGTGCCAGCAGCGCCTTTTTAGCGGGAGATACGCAGTATTTT,CASSAFLAGDTQYF
TRBJ1-3,TRBV19,few,TRBD1,TGTGCCAGTAGCCAACGACAGGGGACTGGAAACACCATATATTTT,CASSQRQGTGNTIYF
TRBJ2-5,TRBV27,few,NA,TGTGCCAGCAGTTTAGGGCAGCGGCGATACCAAGAGACCCAGTACTTC,CASSLGQRRYQETQYF
TRBJ1-4,TRBV30,few,TRBD1,TGTGCCTGGAGTGGGGACAGGGTGGGAGAAAAACTGTTTTTT,CAWSGDRVGEKLFF
TRBJ2-7,TRBV5-1,few,TRBD2,TGCGCCAGCAGCTCCCGTCCCGGGACTAGCGGGAGGGGCTACGAGCAGTACTTC,CASSSRPGTSGRGYEQYF
TRBJ1-2,TRBV4-1,few,NA,TGCGCCAGCAGCCAAGATTTGGCTCTCTATGGCTACACCTTC,CASSQDLALYGYTF
TRBJ1-5,TRBV5-1,few,NA,TGCGCCAGCAGCTTGGACGGGACATTTAGCAATCAGCCCCAGCATTTT,CASSLDGTFSNQPQHF
TRBJ2-5,TRBV29-1,few,NA,TGCAGCGTCGAGTACTACATAAAGACCCAGTACTTC,CSVEYYIKTQYF
TRBJ2-2,TRBV7-9,NA,NA,TGTGCCAGCAGCCCCGGGACGTTGAGGAGGGAGCCGTTTTTT,CASSPGTLRREPFF